This T cell receptor (beta chain) was sequenced for a study of blood T cell repertoires in COVID-19. Some clones are missing from TCRdb's copy, which holds only in-frame ones; the method was immunoSEQ multiplex PCR. The sample lists around 200,000 clones, 80% to 90% occurring once. This CDR3 is 14 amino acids long. Germline lookup yields CDR1 SNHLY and CDR2 FYNNEI. This clone was seen just once. At one end, the junction sequence differs from germline, possibly due to a read error. Sequencing used PBMCs or T cells enriched from blood (not recorded which). The chain joins TRBV2 to TRBJ1-2; 9 bases align to TRBD1. The receptor was isolated from a woman between 40 and 55 years old with acute COVID-19. The CDR3 nucleotides are TGTGCCAGCAGAGGACAGGGGTGGAACTATGACTACACCTTC. Amino acids: CASRGQGWNYDYTF.